The 8 T cell receptor beta chains in this list originate from one sample, sequenced in a study of CD8 T cells in Susac syndrome. Random hexamers primed reverse transcription of roughly 0.45 to 1 ug RNA. TCRdb recomputed calls from the immunoSEQ multiplex PCR reads with MiXCR, one row per CDR3 protein. This repertoire shows fewer than 250,000 distinct CDR3 sequences, about 93% found once; its top ten account for 0.1%. Sequencing was done on a sample of CD4+ T cells from PBMCs. The source is a human donor in good health.

V is TRBV7-3 and J is TRBJ2-5, with 9 bases aligning to TRBD1. The V and J ends lost 4 bases and 2 bases, in that order; junction bases with no gene match: 8. The germline V gene has CDR1 SGHTA and CDR2 FQGTGA. The CDR3 sequence is 16 residues long. The CDR3 nucleotides are TGTGCCAGCAGCTGGATTCACAGGGGGCCGCAAGAGACCCAGTACTTC. Residues: CASSWIHRGPQETQYF.

V gene TRBV29-1 combines with J gene TRBJ1-1; D possibly corresponds to TRBD1 (5 bases). The CDR3 is made up of 12 amino acids. V was shortened by 6 bases and J by 4 bases, with 12 bases between the two germline ends. CDR1 and CDR2 (germline): SQVTM, ANQGSEA. CDR3 DNA: TGCAGCGTCCGGCGACAGCCCACTGAAGCTTTCTTT. It yields the protein CSVRRQPTEAFF.

The chain is built from TRBV19 and TRBJ2-3; 7 positions match TRBD1. Trimming at V came to 8 bases and at J to 2 bases, leaving 4 bases not matched to a gene. In germline, CDR1 is LNHDA, CDR2 SQIVND (reference sequence). The CDR3 spans 13 residues. In nucleotides, the CDR3 is TGTGCCAGTTTACAGGGGAACACAGATACGCAGTATTTT. This codes for CASLQGNTDTQYF.

The chain combines TRBV28 with TRBJ2-3, with D possibly being TRBD1 (5 bases). Trimming left V 4 bases short and J 3 bases short, with 8 bases between. The CDR3 runs 13 residues. Germline-derived CDR1 and CDR2 are MDHEN and SYDVKM. The chain's CDR3 is CASSSRATDTQYF. The CDR3 nucleotides read TGTGCCAGCAGTTCCAGGGCGACAGATACGCAGTATTTT.

Only a few counts were recorded for this clonotype. The chain couples TRBV6-6 to TRBJ1-3, with no clear D. Trimming took 6 bases from V and 4 from J, leaving 13 bases between them. The CDR3 extends over 14 amino acids. Germline lookup yields CDR1 MNHNY and CDR2 SVGAGI (reference sequence). The CDR3 sequence: CASRMSGGGNTIYF. The CDR3 DNA sequence: TGTGCCAGCAGGATGTCTGGTGGCGGAAACACCATATATTTT.

The table lists this clonotype with a few counts. The rearrangement joins TRBV3-1 to TRBJ1-5; D is uncertain. Germline CDR1 reads LGHDT; CDR2 reads YNNKEL (reference sequence). The CDR3 is 15 amino acids. Trimming left V 0 bases short and J 3 bases short, with 9 bases between. The CDR3 region has the DNA TGTGCCAGCAGCCAAGATCTGGGGATCAATCAGCCCCAGCATTTT. Residues: CASSQDLGINQPQHF.

This sequence joins TRBV3-1 and TRBJ1-2; TRBD1 agrees at 7 bases. Germline values: CDR1 LGHDT, CDR2 YNNKEL (reference sequence). CDR3 size: 15 residues. Germline trimming cut 0 bases from V and 8 bases from J; bases unmatched to any gene: 9. DNA of the CDR3: TGTGCCAGCAGCCAAGATCCCGACAGGGAGAACGGCTACACCTTC. Encoded protein: CASSQDPDRENGYTF.

The chain links TRBV6-6 to TRBJ1-2, with D possibly TRBD1 on 6 matching bases. Germline CDR1 MNHNY, CDR2 SVGAGI (reference sequence). The CDR3 contains 12 residues. V shed 2 bases and J shed 10 bases, with 11 bases lying between them. DNA of the CDR3: TGTGCCAGCAGTTACGGGGGCGGGGCCTACACCTTC. This codes for CASSYGGGAYTF.